The 12 T cell receptor beta chains below come from one sample, sequenced in a study of identical twins. TCRdb recomputed calls from the 5' RACE reads with MiXCR, one row per CDR3 protein. The sample has under 900,000 distinct CDR3 sequences, more than 9% seen once. The same data also went into a second study, on yellow fever vaccine responses in identical twins.

Specimen: PBMCs. The receptors were sampled from a young woman in good health.

This clonotype was counted many times. V and J are TRBV3-1 and TRBJ2-1; the D gene is possibly TRBD2 (5 bases). Per germline, CDR1 LGHDT and CDR2 YNNKEL (reference sequence). The CDR3 runs 13 residues. V lost 0 bases, J lost 11 bases, and 11 bases lay in between. The CDR3 here is CASSQEGLAQQFF. Here the CDR3 DNA reads TGTGCCAGCAGCCAAGAAGGGCTAGCTCAGCAGTTCTTC.

This clonotype was observed a few times. V usage is TRBV15 and J usage is TRBJ2-7; D is undetermined. The CDR3 runs to 13 residues. V was trimmed by 0 bases and J by 2 bases, leaving 5 bases between them. Germline-derived CDR1 and CDR2 are LNHNV and YYDKDF (reference sequence). The CDR3 DNA is TGTGCCACCAGCAGAGATCTCCCCTACGAGCAGTACTTC. This encodes CATSRDLPYEQYF. Full variable domain (outside the CDR3, taken from reference TRBV15 and TRBJ2-7): DAMVIQNPRYQVTQFGKPVTLSCSQTLNHNVMYWYQQKSSQAPKLLFHYYDKDFNNEADTPDNFQSRRPNTSFCFLDIRSPGLGDTAMYLCATSRDLPYEQYFGPGTRLTVT.

CDR3 residues: CATGLHYNEQFF. In nucleotides, the CDR3 is TGTGCCACGGGACTCCACTACAATGAGCAGTTCTTC. The genes are TRBV15 and TRBJ2-1, with D possibly TRBD2 on 6 matching bases. Germline V gene sequence: CDR1 LNHNV, CDR2 YYDKDF (reference sequence). This CDR3 is built from 12 residues. V lost 9 bases and J 3 bases, leaving 9 bases between the germline ends.

This sequence joins TRBV20-1 and TRBJ2-2; D call uncertain. CDR1 is DFQATT and CDR2 is SNEGSKA in the germline V gene (reference sequence). CDR3 length: 14 residues. The V end was cut by 3 bases, the J end by 5 bases, with 13 bases between. CDR3 bases: TGCAGTGCTAGGGGATTTCTGGGGACCGGGGAGCTGTTTTTT. Translation gives CSARGFLGTGELFF.

This clonotype was picked up many times. This chain links TRBV2 with TRBJ1-1; D gene uncertain. The ends were cut back, 6 bases at V and 3 bases at J, with 5 bases in the middle. There are 11 residues in the CDR3. CDR1 and CDR2 from the germline V gene are SNHLY and FYNNEI. The CDR3 DNA reads TGTGCCAGCAGCCCGGACACTGAAGCTTTCTTT. Translating it yields CASSPDTEAFF.

The V gene is TRBV20-1, the J gene TRBJ2-1, with TRBD1 matching over 9 bases. Looked up from germline, CDR1 is DFQATT and CDR2 is SNEGSKA (reference sequence). The CDR3 has 16 residues. The junction had 9 bases not matched to a gene; V was cut back by 6 bases and J by 0 bases. CDR3 residues: CSATNSDRGSYNEQFF. DNA of the CDR3: TGCAGTGCCACAAACTCGGACAGGGGCTCCTACAATGAGCAGTTCTTC.

A few counts support this clonotype. The chain recombines TRBV7-3 with TRBJ2-1; 13 bases map to TRBD2. The length of the CDR3 is 19 residues. Germline CDR1 reads SGHTA; CDR2 reads FQGTGA. The V gene end was trimmed by 5 bases and the J gene end by 1 base; junction bases not matched to a gene: 11. CDR3: CASSTLLAGGPLSYNEQFF. The CDR3 DNA sequence: TGTGCCAGCAGCACCCTACTAGCGGGAGGGCCTTTGTCCTACAATGAGCAGTTCTTC.

This clonotype occurred a few times. The genes are TRBV11-2 and TRBJ2-2; TRBD1 aligns across 8 bases. Trimming removed 5 bases from V and 6 bases from J; junction bases left unmatched: 8. Germline CDR1 reads SGHAT; CDR2 reads FQNNGV. The CDR3 consists of 15 residues. CDR3 region: CASSPGTGVSGELFF. In DNA form, the CDR3 reads TGTGCCAGCAGCCCCGGGACAGGAGTTTCCGGGGAGCTGTTTTTT.

V gene TRBV12-3 or TRBV12-4 combines with J gene TRBJ2-1; 15 bases line up with TRBD2. The CDR3 contains 16 residues. The trim removed 4 bases at V and 9 bases at J, leaving 7 bases unmatched. The CDR3 nucleotides read TGTGCCAGCAGTTCCGACGGACTAGCGGGAGGGCCTGAGCAGTTCTTC. Protein: CASSSDGLAGGPEQFF.

V and J are TRBV28 and TRBJ2-5; 8 bases map to TRBD1. The length of the CDR3 is 16 residues. From germline, CDR1 is MDHEN and CDR2 SYDVKM. The J segment lost 5 bases and the V segment lost 4 bases, leaving 12 bases of the junction unmatched. The CDR3 is CASSSSGTGWLETQYF. DNA for the CDR3: TGTGCCAGCAGTTCCTCAGGGACAGGATGGCTGGAGACCCAGTACTTC.

Only a few counts were recorded for this clonotype. The CDR3 protein is CASSSHGQGGKTQYF. The CDR3 DNA reads TGTGCCAGCAGTTCCCACGGACAGGGAGGGAAGACCCAGTACTTC. This chain links TRBV6-5 with TRBJ2-5, with a weak D call TRBD1 (8 bases). Trimming left V 4 bases short and J 6 bases short, with 18 bases between. The CDR3 sequence is 15 residues long. The germline V gene encodes CDR1 MNHEY and CDR2 SVGAGI.

This clonotype was seen repeatedly, ten times or more. The chain recombines TRBV5-1 with TRBJ2-1; 10 nucleotides align to TRBD2. CDR3 length: 17 amino acids. V lost 0 bases to trimming and J lost 8 bases; unmatched junction nucleotides: 11. Germline CDR1 SGHRS, CDR2 YFSETQ. In DNA form, the CDR3 reads TGCGCCAGCAGCTTGGGCCCAGCGGGAGGGCGGTTTGATGAGCAGTTCTTC. Its protein is CASSLGPAGGRFDEQFF.